The rows below give T cell receptor beta chains drawn from one sample of a study of cytomegalovirus exposure and HLA in healthy donors. Using immunoSEQ multiplex PCR, the repertoire was profiled, and TCRdb retains in-frame clones only, with some absent. The repertoire holds 50,000 or so clones, roughly 73% seen once, with under 3.5% in the top ten. Sequenced sample: PBMCs. The receptors here all came from a middle-aged woman in good health and CMV-seropositive. Each CDR3 is given with its conserved first and last residue. D genes are given only for firm matches. Size is omitted from some rows. Given values are once, few, many or a class for expanded clones.

j_call	v_call	clone_size	d_call	cdr3_nt	cdr3_aa
TRBJ1-1	TRBV23-1	few	-	TGCGCCAGCAGTCGCCGGAGGGCTGAAGCTTTCTTT	CASSRRRAEAFF
TRBJ2-5	TRBV5-4	-	TRBD1	TGTGCCAGCAGCGCAACAGGGGTCGGTGGAGAGACCCAGTACTTC	CASSATGVGGETQYF
TRBJ1-1	TRBV30	-	TRBD1	TGTGCCTGGAGTCTAATGACAGGGGGCACTGAAGCTTTCTTT	CAWSLMTGGTEAFF
TRBJ2-1	TRBV4-2	few	-	TGTGCCAGCAGCCAGAGAGGCGGGGATGAGCAGTTCTTC	CASSQRGGDEQFF
TRBJ2-3	TRBV6-5	-	-	TGTGCCAGCAGTTACGATGCGGATACGCAGTATTTT	CASSYDADTQYF
TRBJ2-1	TRBV2	-	TRBD2	TGTGCCAGCTGGACTAGCGGGTCAAGCTCCTACAATGAGCAGTTCTTC	CASWTSGSSSYNEQFF
TRBJ2-1	TRBV5-4	-	-	TGTGCCAGCAGCTTGGGGTTGCAGGGGAGTGAGCAGTTCTTC	CASSLGLQGSEQFF
TRBJ2-3	TRBV2	-	TRBD1	TGTGCCAGCAGTGAAGCGATGACAGGGGTCACAGATACGCAGTATTTT	CASSEAMTGVTDTQYF
TRBJ1-6	TRBV6-1	-	-	TGTGCCAGACTGAAGTATTCACCCCTCCACTTT	CARLKYSPLHF
TRBJ2-1	TRBV29-1	-	-	TGCAGCGTTGCAGAGGGGGGGTACAATGAGCAGTTCTTC	CSVAEGGYNEQFF
TRBJ2-5	TRBV28	once	TRBD2	TGTGCCAGCAGCTCCCCCCCCCGGGACTACGAAGAGACCCAGTACTTC	CASSSPPRDYEETQYF
TRBJ2-3	TRBV7-7	-	-	TGTGCCAGCAGCCCAGGGCCGGGCACAGATACGCAGTATTTT	CASSPGPGTDTQYF
TRBJ1-1	TRBV11-1	-	TRBD1	TGTGCCAGCAGCTTACACAGGGGGGACACTGAAGCTTTCTTT	CASSLHRGDTEAFF
TRBJ2-7	TRBV9	-	-	TGTGCCAGCAGCGTAGATGACATAGGCTACGAGCAGTACTTC	CASSVDDIGYEQYF
TRBJ1-6	TRBV9	-	-	TGTGCCAGCAGCGTAGAAGGAGATAACAATTCACCCCTCCACTTT	CASSVEGDNNSPLHF
TRBJ2-3	TRBV11-2	-	-	TGTGCCAGCAGCTCGCGGACTATCACAGATACGCAGTATTTT	CASSSRTITDTQYF
TRBJ2-7	TRBV5-1	-	-	TGCGCCAGCAGCTGGGACTCCTACTACGAGCAGTACTTC	CASSWDSYYEQYF
TRBJ2-1	TRBV7-3	-	TRBD2	TGTGCCAGCAGCTCCTTAGCGGGGATCAATGAGCAGTTCTTC	CASSSLAGINEQFF
TRBJ2-7	TRBV2	-	TRBD2	TGTGCCAGCAGTGTTAGCGGGTCCTACGAGCAGTACTTC	CASSVSGSYEQYF
TRBJ1-2	TRBV2	-	-	TGTGCCAGCAGTGACCTGGGACTCTATGGCTACACCTTC	CASSDLGLYGYTF
TRBJ1-5	TRBV7-2	-	-	TGTGCCAGCAGCTTATGGGCCAATCAGCCCCAGCATTTT	CASSLWANQPQHF
TRBJ1-6	TRBV2	-	TRBD1	TGTGCCAGCAGTGAGGGGACAGGGACTTCACCCCTCCACTTT	CASSEGTGTSPLHF
TRBJ2-5	TRBV18	-	-	TGTGCCAGCTCACTTTTGGAGGGAGAGACCCAGTACTTC	CASSLLEGETQYF
TRBJ2-3	TRBV2	-	-	TGTGCCAGCAGGGAGGTAGGCATTTCTAGAGGCCGTACGCAGTATTTT	CASREVGISRGRTQYF
TRBJ1-2	TRBV11-2	once	-	TGTGCCAGCAGCTCCCCGAGGTTCGGTCTTGGCTATGGCTACACCTTC	CASSSPRFGLGYGYTF
TRBJ1-5	TRBV7-2	once	-	TGTGCCAGCAGCTTCCAGGGCCAGGGCCAGCCCCAGCATTTT	CASSFQGQGQPQHF
TRBJ1-2	TRBV6-5	-	TRBD1	TGTGCCAGCAGTTACTCGAGCGGACAGGGAGCCTATGGCTACACCTTC	CASSYSSGQGAYGYTF
TRBJ2-7	TRBV2	-	TRBD1	TGTGCCGGACAGGGGGACGAGCAGTACTTC	CAGQGDEQYF
TRBJ2-5	TRBV18	few	TRBD2	TGTGCCAGCTCTAACTTGGAAGCGGGGCAGGAGACCCAGTACTTC	CASSNLEAGQETQYF
TRBJ1-4	TRBV4-2	-	TRBD1	TGTGCCAGCAGCCAAGCGGCAGGGGGCTCTGAAAAACTGTTTTTT	CASSQAAGGSEKLFF
TRBJ2-7	TRBV29-1	-	-	TGCAGCGTTGAAACCCAGGGTTTCCCCTACGAGCAGTACTTC	CSVETQGFPYEQYF
TRBJ2-7	TRBV6-5	few	-	TGTGCCAGCAGTTACGGGACACCGTACGAGCAGTACTTC	CASSYGTPYEQYF
TRBJ2-4	TRBV19	-	-	TGTGCCAGTAGTTCGGGGAAAAACATTCAGTACTTC	CASSSGKNIQYF
TRBJ2-7	TRBV27	-	-	TGTGCCAGCAGTTTAGGCCAGGGGACCTACGAGCAGTACTTC	CASSLGQGTYEQYF
TRBJ1-1	TRBV30	-	-	TGTGCCTGGAGGGCCCGTGGGAACACTGAAGCTTTCTTT	CAWRARGNTEAFF
TRBJ1-4	TRBV15	-	-	TGTGCCACCAGCAGAGGAGGAGGGGAGGTAGAAAAACTGTTTTTT	CATSRGGGEVEKLFF
TRBJ2-7	TRBV2	once	TRBD1	TGTGCCAGCAGTCCTCGGACAGGGGTCCCCGAGCAGTACTTC	CASSPRTGVPEQYF
TRBJ1-2	TRBV7-8	once	-	TGTGCCAGCAGCTTAGACCCCGGGGGAAGCGGCTACACCTTC	CASSLDPGGSGYTF
TRBJ2-2	TRBV7-8	-	TRBD2	TGTGCCAGCAGCTTATTCCGCGGGGGGAACACCGGGGAGCTGTTTTTT	CASSLFRGGNTGELFF
TRBJ1-2	TRBV4-1	few	-	TGCGCCAGCAGCCATCCTGCGGACTTCGGTGGCTACACCTTC	CASSHPADFGGYTF
TRBJ1-6	TRBV27	once	-	TGTGCCAGCAGAGCGGGACGGTATAATTCACCCCTCCACTTT	CASRAGRYNSPLHF
TRBJ2-6	TRBV25-1	-	-	TGTGCCAGCAGTGACTCAGGGGTAGCTGGGGCCAACGTCCTGACTTTC	CASSDSGVAGANVLTF
TRBJ2-2	TRBV7-2	-	TRBD2	TGTGCCAGCAGCTTACTACTAGCGGGGGGGCCCGGGGAGCTGTTTTTT	CASSLLLAGGPGELFF
TRBJ2-5	TRBV10-2	-	-	TGCGCCAGCAGTGCCCTCGGGACTGCTTTCATGCAGACCCAGTACTTC	CASSALGTAFMQTQYF
TRBJ1-2	TRBV28	-	-	TGTGCCAGCAGTTTCTCGCAGGCCACTAACTATGGCTACACCTTC	CASSFSQATNYGYTF
TRBJ2-2	TRBV28	-	-	TGTGCCAGCATACGGGGAGGAACCGGGGAGCTGTTTTTT	CASIRGGTGELFF
TRBJ2-3	TRBV25-1	-	-	TGTGCCAGCAGTGAATTTCGGGGGTCAGGGTCAGATACGCAGTATTTT	CASSEFRGSGSDTQYF
TRBJ1-4	TRBV9	-	-	TGTGCCAGCAGCGTAGATGGTTTCGCGGAAAAACTGTTTTTT	CASSVDGFAEKLFF
TRBJ1-2	TRBV6-5	-	-	TGTGCCAGCAGTTACTCGAGAAACAGCAACTATGGCTACACCTTC	CASSYSRNSNYGYTF
TRBJ1-4	TRBV21-1	-	-	TGTGCCAGCAGCTCACCCCCCCCGAGGGGAGGGGATGAAAAACTGTTTTTT	CASSSPPPRGGDEKLFF
TRBJ2-5	TRBV7-8	-	TRBD1	TGTGCCAGCAGCACTTTGACAGGGGTCCGGGAGACCCAGTACTTC	CASSTLTGVRETQYF
TRBJ2-1	TRBV27	-	-	TGTGCCAGCAGTTACGGTACCCCTCTGCAATCGTTCTTC	CASSYGTPLQSFF
TRBJ2-3	TRBV7-6	-	TRBD2	TGTGCCAGCAGCTGGACTAGCGGGAGCACAGATACGCAGTATTTT	CASSWTSGSTDTQYF